Listed here are 9 T cell receptor beta chains from one sample, sequenced in a study of cytomegalovirus exposure and HLA in healthy donors. Amplification used 60 Vbeta primers and 13 Jbeta primers. TCRdb's copy holds only in-frame clones and misses some; the assay was immunoSEQ multiplex PCR. Of hundreds of thousands of clones listed, around 65% are singletons. Sequenced sample: PBMCs. The receptors were gathered from a female donor in good health and CMV-seronegative.

This rearrangement joins TRBV5-1 to TRBJ1-1; 11 positions match TRBD1. After removal of 0 bases from V and 8 bases from J, the junction contained 6 bases not matched to a gene. Germline V gene lookup returns CDR1 SGHRS and CDR2 YFSETQ. This CDR3 has 15 residues. This CDR3 reads CASSLAWTGGEEAFF. CDR3 DNA sequence: TGCGCCAGCAGCTTGGCGTGGACAGGGGGCGAAGAAGCTTTCTTT. Variable domain in full (rest from reference TRBV5-1 and TRBJ1-1): KAGVTQTPRYLIKTRGQQVTLSCSPISGHRSVSWYQQTPGQGLQFLFEYFSETQRNKGNFPGRFSGRQFSNSRSEMNVSTLELGDSALYLCASSLAWTGGEEAFFGQGTRLTVV.

This clone was observed a few times. The V and J genes are TRBV5-6 and TRBJ2-5, with D perhaps matching TRBD1 (6 bases). The closer fit of TRBJ2-7 to the DNA end suggests the J call may be wrong. Germline-derived CDR1 and CDR2 are SGHDT and YYEEEE. This CDR3 has 13 residues. The CDR3 sequence is CASSLIGGDEQYF. The DNA for the CDR3 is TGTGCCAGCAGCTTGATTGGGGGCGACGAGCAGTACTTC.

The rearrangement uses TRBV9 and TRBJ2-2, with 7 bases lining up with TRBD2. J was trimmed by 5 bases and V by 0 bases; bases with no gene match: 7. Germline CDR1 is SGDLS and CDR2 is YYNGEE. The CDR3 spans 16 residues. CDR3 protein: CASSVGSGLQTGELFF. DNA for the CDR3: TGTGCCAGCAGCGTAGGATCGGGACTACAAACCGGGGAGCTGTTTTTT.

This clone showed up just once. This sequence joins TRBV15 and TRBJ1-2; 7 bases align to TRBD1. Looked up from germline, CDR1 is LNHNV and CDR2 is YYDKDF (reference sequence). This CDR3 is built from 14 residues. Losses at the gene ends were 2 bases for V and 11 bases for J; bases not matched to a gene: 11. CDR3 DNA sequence: TGTGCCACCAGCAGAAGGGGACAGACTATGGGGTACACCTTC. Amino acid sequence: CATSRRGQTMGYTF.

This clone has only one observation. This chain links TRBV28 with TRBJ2-3, with D perhaps TRBD1 (6 bases). Germline assignment: CDR1 MDHEN and CDR2 SYDVKM. This CDR3 is 16 amino acids long. Trimming pared 5 bases from V and 3 bases from J, leaving 18 bases between. CDR3 protein: CASSDRPGQGTDTQYF. CDR3 sequence (DNA): TGTGCCAGCAGTGATCGACCGGGCCAGGGGACAGATACGCAGTATTTT.

The chain carries TRBV14 and TRBJ2-1, with a weak D call TRBD2 (6 bases). Germline V lookup: CDR1 SGHDN, CDR2 FVKESK. This CDR3 contains 13 residues. V lost 4 bases and J 6 bases, leaving 10 bases between the germline ends. CDR3 protein: CASSPRTINEQFF. The CDR3 region has the DNA TGTGCCAGCAGCCCTCGGACTATCAATGAGCAGTTCTTC.

V gene TRBV19 combines with J gene TRBJ1-2, with a tentative D call TRBD1 (5 bases). Between the trimmed V and J ends, which lost 7 bases and 8 bases, there was a span of 17 bases. The CDR3 runs 13 residues. Germline V CDR1 and CDR2: LNHDA, SQIVND (reference sequence). CDR3 loop: CASTAGPRGGYTF. In nucleotides, the CDR3 is TGTGCCAGTACCGCGGGACCAAGAGGGGGCTACACCTTC.

This clone has only a few counts. This sequence joins TRBV28 and TRBJ1-2; 9 bases map to TRBD1. The CDR3 is 14 amino acids. CDR1 and CDR2 from the germline V gene are MDHEN and SYDVKM. V gave up 7 bases and J gave up 0 bases; unmatched junction bases: 3. CDR3 sequence reads: CASITGGPNYGYTF. CDR3 bases: TGTGCCAGCATTACAGGGGGCCCTAACTATGGCTACACCTTC.

On this clone: This same CDR3 is encoded by further DNA sequences in the sample. The rearrangement uses TRBV6-5 and TRBJ2-1, with a weak D call TRBD2 (5 bases). Germline V gives CDR1 MNHEY, CDR2 SVGAGI. Trimming removed 2 bases at V and 0 bases at J, with 8 bases between. This CDR3 region has 15 residues. The CDR3: CASSYRGSSYNEQFF. The CDR3 DNA sequence: TGTGCCAGCAGTTACAGAGGGAGCTCCTACAATGAGCAGTTCTTC.